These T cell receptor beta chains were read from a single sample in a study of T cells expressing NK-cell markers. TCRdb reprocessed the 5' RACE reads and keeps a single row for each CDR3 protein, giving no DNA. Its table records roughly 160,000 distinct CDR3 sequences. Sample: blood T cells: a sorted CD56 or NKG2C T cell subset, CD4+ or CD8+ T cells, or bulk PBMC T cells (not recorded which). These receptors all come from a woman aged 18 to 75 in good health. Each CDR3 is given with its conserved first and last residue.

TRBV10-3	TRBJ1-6	CAIRGGTPGTVNSPLHF
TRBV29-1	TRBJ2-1	CSVHLARGRTYNEQFF
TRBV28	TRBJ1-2	CASSFLVLPWGQGLGNYGYTF
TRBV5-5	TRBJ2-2	CASSLAVGNTGELFF
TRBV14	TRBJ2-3	CASSQAVRGTDTQYF
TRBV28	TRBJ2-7	CASSSGLAGNSYEQYF
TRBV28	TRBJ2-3	CASSSSGTGDTDTQYF
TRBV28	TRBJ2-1	CASALQRDSGGSYNEQFF
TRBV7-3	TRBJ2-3	CASSPLAAGEGDTQYF
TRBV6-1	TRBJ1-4	CASSRIVANEKLFF
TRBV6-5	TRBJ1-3	CASKYTTNSGNTIYF
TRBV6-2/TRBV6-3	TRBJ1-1	CASSYSIANTEAFF
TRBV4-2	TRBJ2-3	CASSQVNGLADTQYF
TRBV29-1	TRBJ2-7	CSVGRGREQYF
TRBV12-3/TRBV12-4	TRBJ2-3	CASRGGGRSTDTQYF
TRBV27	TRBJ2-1	CASSYEGRAQFF
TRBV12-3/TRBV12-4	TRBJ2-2	CASSLTGKNGELFF
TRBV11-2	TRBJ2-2	CASSPLRGMISGELFF
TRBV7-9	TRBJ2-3	CASSSETSGRDTDTQYF
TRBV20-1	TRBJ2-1	CSAIRGSSYNEQFF
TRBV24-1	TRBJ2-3	CATRSSGTIADTQYF
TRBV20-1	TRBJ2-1	CSARFSSGGTQFF
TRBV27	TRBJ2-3	CASSSWTDGTDTQYF
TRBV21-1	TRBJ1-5	CASSISTGGPNQPQHF
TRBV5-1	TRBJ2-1	CASSLGGSTRNEQFF
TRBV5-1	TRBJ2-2	CASSPWERLMTGELFF
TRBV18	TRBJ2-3	CASSPFAGLADTQYF
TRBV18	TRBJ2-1	CASSPPGLAGNEQFF
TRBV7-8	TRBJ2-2	CASSPIRTGLGGELFF
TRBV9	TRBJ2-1	CASSVEVKQNEQFF
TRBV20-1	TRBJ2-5	CSARDRGPKRTQYF
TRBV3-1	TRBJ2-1	CASSQEGQVSGRVHEQFF
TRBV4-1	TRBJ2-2	CASSQPLARNTGELFF
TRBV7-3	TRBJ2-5	CASSPDRVGKTQYF
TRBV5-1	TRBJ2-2	CASSPGGGVRTGELFF
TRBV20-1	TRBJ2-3	CSARGGLAATDTQYF
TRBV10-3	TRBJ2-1	CAISDARSGGPYNEQFF
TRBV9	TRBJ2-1	CASSVDGGSGYNEQFF
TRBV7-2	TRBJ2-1	CASSFTGEVYNEQFF
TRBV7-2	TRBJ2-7	CASSLEAATSYEQYF
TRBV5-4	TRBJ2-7	CASSLVPGLATGEQYF
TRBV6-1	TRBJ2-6	CASMQGSGANVLTF
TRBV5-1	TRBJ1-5	CASSPIPQGQGRYQPQHF
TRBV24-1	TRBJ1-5	CATSEGEYQPQHF
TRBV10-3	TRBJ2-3	CAIAAGGYTQYF
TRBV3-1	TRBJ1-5	CASSQQGPNQPQHF
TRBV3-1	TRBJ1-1	CASSQVLTARTEAFF
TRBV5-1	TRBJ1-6	CASSLAPRGGGNSPLHF
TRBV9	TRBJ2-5	CASSPLGGVQETQYF
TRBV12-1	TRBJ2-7	CASSPKGQNYEQYF
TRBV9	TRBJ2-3	CASSVDQGPQDTQYF
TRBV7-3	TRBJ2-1	CASSYRATSGSGGFRNEQFF
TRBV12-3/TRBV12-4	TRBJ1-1	CASRRTGEDTEAFF
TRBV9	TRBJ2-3	CASSVELAGGTDTQYF
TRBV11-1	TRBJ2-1	CASSLAFQAYNEQFF